This record covers a single T cell receptor (beta chain). Antigen unknown. The record originates from a study of response to subunit inactivated influenza vaccine. Study results and caveats: The authors proposed limited new T cell recruitment per seasonal influenza vaccination.

The germline CDR1 and CDR2 sequences are SGHRS and YFSETQ. The CDR3 has 15 amino acids. V lost 3 bases, J lost 7 bases, and 17 bases lay in between. MiXCR, applied by TCRdb to the RT-PCR reads, yields one record per CDR3 protein. The sample consists of hundreds of thousands of distinct CDR3 sequences, around 14% of them appearing once. This chain connects TRBV5-1 to TRBJ2-1; D possibly corresponds to TRBD2 (6 bases). The receptor comes from a man aged 50 or older who received an inactivated influenza vaccine. This specimen consisted of PBMCs from blood, obtained 14 days before vaccination. The CDR3 nucleotides are TGCGCCAGCAGCTCCTCCGGGGGTGGTAGGAATGAGCAGTTCTTC. Amino acids: CASSSSGGGRNEQFF.